The present T cell receptor beta chain was sequenced within a study of shared clonotypes between healthy human individuals. CDR1 is LGHNA and CDR2 is YNFKEQ in the germline V gene. V lost 0 bases to trimming and J lost 0 bases, with 14 bases between them. This CDR3 contains 17 residues. TCRdb's copy holds only in-frame clones and misses some; the assay was immunoSEQ multiplex PCR. Of millions of clones in the sample, around 90% were seen once. The count of this clone is one. Its target is unknown. Findings and limits, study-wide: Across a handful of donors, naive CD4 shared 4.5% to 6%, naive CD8 approximately 3.5%, memory CD4 less than 2.5%, memory CD8 0.4%. Depth of sequencing was expected to influence donor clonotype sharing. Although depth was large, rarefaction showed that sequencing of the sorted subsets was incomplete.

Sequencing was done on a sample of naive CD4+ T cells sorted from blood. Subset here: CD45RA+ positively selected. The sequence derives from a man aged 18 to 30 in good health. J is TRBJ1-1 and V is TRBV4-2, with D uncertain. CDR3 nucleotides: TGTGCCAGCAGCCAAGATTCCGGACGGATGATGAACACTGAAGCTTTCTTT. Translation: CASSQDSGRMMNTEAFF.